The 8 T cell receptor beta chains below all came from one sample that was sequenced in a study of control samples from healthy donors and cancer patients. TCRdb keeps only in-frame clones here, not all; method: immunoSEQ multiplex PCR. This sample has some 190,000 clones; roughly nine tenths occur once, and the top ten carry about 1.7%. The sequencing sample was made of blood. The source is a man aged 25-45 years in good health.

The J gene is TRBJ1-5, the V gene TRBV6-5; perhaps TRBD1 as D (5 bases). Germline loops: CDR1 MNHEY, CDR2 SVGAGI. The CDR3 is 13 amino acids. V was clipped by 2 bases and J by 6 bases, with 8 bases between them. The DNA for the CDR3 is TGTGCCAGCAGTTACCATGGGGGTCAGCCCCAGCATTTT. The encoded protein is CASSYHGGQPQHF.

This sequence joins TRBV7-2 and TRBJ1-2; D perhaps matches TRBD1 (6 bases). The CDR3 has 15 amino acids. V lost 1 base and J 1 base, leaving 10 bases between the germline ends. Germline V gene lookup returns CDR1 SGHTA and CDR2 FQGNSA. CDR3 region: CASSLVGALNYGYTF. The DNA for the CDR3 is TGTGCCAGCAGCTTAGTGGGGGCCCTTAACTATGGCTACACCTTC.

The chain employs TRBV9 and TRBJ2-1; TRBD1 matches at 7 bases. The germline CDR1 and CDR2 sequences are SGDLS and YYNGEE. The junction had 8 bases not matched to a gene; V was cut back by 4 bases and J by 1 base. The CDR3 is 16 residues long. CDR3 sequence reads: CASSSRQGRSYNEQFF. CDR3 in DNA: TGTGCCAGCAGCTCCCGACAGGGTAGATCCTACAATGAGCAGTTCTTC. Using reference TRBV9 and TRBJ2-1 for the parts outside the CDR3, the full variable domain is DSGVTQTPKHLITATGQRVTLRCSPRSGDLSVYWYQQSLDQGLQFLIQYYNGEERAKGNILERFSAQQFPDLHSELNLSSLELGDSALYFCASSSRQGRSYNEQFFGPGTRLTVL.

The genes are TRBV3-1 (or the pseudogene TRBV3-2) and TRBJ1-1; D is undetermined. The CDR3 length is 15 residues. Germline lookup yields CDR1 LGHDT and CDR2 YNNKEL (reference sequence). Trimming removed 0 bases from V and 2 bases from J, with 10 bases in between. This CDR3 is CASSQEGMRNTEAFF. CDR3 DNA: TGTGCCAGCAGCCAAGAAGGGATGAGAAACACTGAAGCTTTCTTT.

The chain has TRBV6-4 and TRBJ2-6; D gene uncertain. Trimming shortened V by 3 bases and J by 0 bases, and 3 bases separated the two germline ends. This CDR3 is built from 14 residues. Germline lookup yields CDR1 MRHNA and CDR2 SNTAGT. CDR3 nucleotide sequence: TGTGCCAGCAGTGAAAACTCTGGGGCCAACGTCCTGACTTTC. Encoded protein: CASSENSGANVLTF.

This sequence joins TRBV7-9 and TRBJ2-3; the D gene is possibly TRBD1 (6 bases). This CDR3 has 16 amino acids. In germline, CDR1 is SEHNR, CDR2 FQNEAQ (reference sequence). With 5 bases removed from V and 5 bases from J, the gap between germline ends came to 20 bases. The CDR3 loop is CASSPRGRGKEDTQYF. Written as DNA, the CDR3 is TGTGCCAGCAGCCCACGGGGCAGGGGAAAGGAAGATACGCAGTATTTT.

The chain carries TRBV6-5 and TRBJ1-2; weak D call: TRBD1 (5 bases). The CDR3 has 14 residues. Looked up from germline, CDR1 is MNHEY and CDR2 is SVGAGI. V lost 8 bases and J 5 bases, leaving 18 bases between the germline ends. The DNA of the CDR3 is TGTGCCAGCCTGTACGCCAGTGACAGATATGGCTACACCTTC. Translated: CASLYASDRYGYTF.

The chain links TRBV6-6 to TRBJ1-2, with 10 positions matching TRBD1. V shed 5 bases and J 12 bases; nucleotides not matched to a gene: 3. Germline V gene lookup returns CDR1 MNHNY and CDR2 SVGAGI (reference sequence). The CDR3 has 11 residues. CDR3 loop: CASSRQGANTF. The CDR3 DNA reads TGTGCCAGCAGTCGACAGGGGGCAAACACCTTC.